This TCR beta chain was retrieved from a study of blood T cells in healthy people across ages. The second PCR ran roughly 6 to 12 cycles with a sample-barcoded 5' primer and J-beta primers. Unique molecular identifiers of 12 random nucleotides labeled each cDNA. TCRdb ran MiXCR on the 5' RACE reads and lists one entry per CDR3 protein. The sample records 1.5 million to 2 million distinct CDR3 sequences, around 40% being singletons. CDR3 size: 14 residues. Trimming took off 1 base at V and 3 bases at J, with 10 bases between the two ends. Germline V gene lookup returns CDR1 SGHRS and CDR2 YFSETQ. Each donor gave 9.5 to 10 milliliters of peripheral blood. Samples each yielded at least 6 micrograms of total RNA. A few counts support this clonotype.

The TCR was taken from a human donor in good health. The sequencing input was blood. V is TRBV5-1 and J is TRBJ2-5, with D tentatively TRBD1 or TRBD2 (5 bases each). The CDR3, as DNA: TGCGCCAGCAGCTTGATGCAGGGAGAAGAGACCCAGTACTTC. Its translation is CASSLMQGEETQYF.